The 6 T cell receptor beta chains reported below all come from one sample, sequenced in a study of cytotoxic CD8 clonotypes in ibrutinib-treated CLL. The protocol was immunoSEQ multiplex PCR, while the TCRdb copy is restricted to in-frame clones and leaves out a portion. The sample shows nearly 85,000 clones, roughly 77% of them seen only once. The sequenced sample was PBMCs, obtained after 12 months of ibrutinib treatment. The receptors come from a human donor with chronic lymphocytic leukemia.

V is TRBV28 and J is TRBJ2-7, with 9 bases lining up with TRBD1. V lost 4 bases to trimming and J lost 7 bases; unmatched junction nucleotides: 8. This CDR3 has 14 residues. CDR1 MDHEN and CDR2 SYDVKM come from the germline V gene. In nucleotides, the CDR3 is TGTGCCAGCAGTTCCCCCGGGACAGGGCAAGAGCAGTACTTC. Translated, it gives CASSSPGTGQEQYF.

The gene calls are TRBV25-1 and TRBJ2-1; 12 bases are shared with TRBD2. Unmatched junction bases numbered 7, after V lost 5 bases and J lost 5 bases. The CDR3 sequence is 16 residues long. CDR1 is MGHDK and CDR2 is SYGVNS in the germline V gene. This CDR3 reads CASSRLGLAGNNEQFF. Written as DNA, the CDR3 is TGTGCCAGCAGTCGACTAGGACTAGCGGGGAACAATGAGCAGTTCTTC.

The chain recombines TRBV6-5 with TRBJ2-7; 9 bases are a match to TRBD1. J lost 8 bases, V lost 6 bases, and 11 bases had no gene match. Germline lookup yields CDR1 MNHEY and CDR2 SVGAGI. The CDR3 has 14 residues. The CDR3 DNA is TGTGCCAGCAGCCGACTGGGGGGACAGGGACAGCAGTACTTC. This codes for CASSRLGGQGQQYF.

The chain couples TRBV28 to TRBJ1-5; D perhaps matches TRBD1 (6 bases). V was shortened by 6 bases and J by 7 bases, with 13 bases between the two germline ends. CDR3 length: 13 amino acids. CDR1 and CDR2 from the germline V gene are MDHEN and SYDVKM. The CDR3 protein is CASSETGEQPQHF. In DNA, the CDR3 is TGTGCCAGCAGCGAGACAGGAGAGCAGCCCCAGCATTTT.

The sample holds a few counts of this clone. This rearrangement joins TRBV14 to TRBJ2-1; 7 bases line up with TRBD2. J was trimmed by 8 bases and V by 4 bases; bases with no gene match: 8. The V gene's germline CDR1 is SGHDN and CDR2 FVKESK. This CDR3 comprises 14 residues. CDR3 sequence reads: CASSPSLAVDEQFF. The DNA of the CDR3 is TGTGCCAGCAGCCCATCTCTAGCGGTGGATGAGCAGTTCTTC. The full variable domain, rest sourced from reference TRBV14 and TRBJ2-1, is EAGVTQFPSHSVIEKGQTVTLRCDPISGHDNLYWYRRVMGKEIKFLLHFVKESKQDESGMPNNRFLAERTGGTYSTLKVQPAELEDSGVYFCASSPSLAVDEQFFGPGTRLTVL.

The J gene is TRBJ2-3, the V gene TRBV4-3, with 9 positions matching TRBD2. The CDR3 totals 13 residues. In germline, CDR1 is LGHNA, CDR2 YSLEER. Here the CDR3 reads CGRREGRGDTQYF. CDR3 nucleotide sequence: TGCGGCCGGCGGGAGGGCCGGGGGGATACGCAGTATTTT.